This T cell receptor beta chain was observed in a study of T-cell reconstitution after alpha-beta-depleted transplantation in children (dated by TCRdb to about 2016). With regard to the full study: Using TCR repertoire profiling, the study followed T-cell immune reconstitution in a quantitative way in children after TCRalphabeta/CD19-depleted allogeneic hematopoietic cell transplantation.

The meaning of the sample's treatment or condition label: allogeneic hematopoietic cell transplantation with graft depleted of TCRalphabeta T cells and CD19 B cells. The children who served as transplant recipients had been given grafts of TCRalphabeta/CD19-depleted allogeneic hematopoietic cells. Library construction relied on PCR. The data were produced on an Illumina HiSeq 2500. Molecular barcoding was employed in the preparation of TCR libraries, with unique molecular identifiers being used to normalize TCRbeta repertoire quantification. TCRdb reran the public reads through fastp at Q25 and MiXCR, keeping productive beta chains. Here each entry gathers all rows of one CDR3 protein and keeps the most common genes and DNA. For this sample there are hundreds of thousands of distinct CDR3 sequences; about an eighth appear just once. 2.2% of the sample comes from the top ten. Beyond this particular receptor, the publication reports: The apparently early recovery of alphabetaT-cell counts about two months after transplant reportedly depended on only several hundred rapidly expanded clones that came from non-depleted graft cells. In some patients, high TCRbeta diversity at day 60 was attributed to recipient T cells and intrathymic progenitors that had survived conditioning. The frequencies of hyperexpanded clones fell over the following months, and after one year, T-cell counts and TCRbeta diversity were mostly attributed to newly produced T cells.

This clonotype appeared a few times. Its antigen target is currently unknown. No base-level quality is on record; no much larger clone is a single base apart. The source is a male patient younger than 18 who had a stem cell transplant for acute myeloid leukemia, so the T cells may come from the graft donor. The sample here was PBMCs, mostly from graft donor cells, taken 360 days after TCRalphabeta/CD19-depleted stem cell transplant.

The CDR3 reads as follows: CASSYLAGVETQYF. At the DNA level, the sequence is TGCGCCAGCAGCTACTTAGCGGGAGTGGAGACCCAGTACTTC. The V and J genes are TRBV5-1 and TRBJ2-5, and TRBD2 aligns with 9 junction nucleotides. Taken from cysteine to phenylalanine, the CDR3 has 14 residues. The read is trimmed to its CDR3 DNA, 42 bases read in frame from base 1. The germline V gene supplies CDR1 SGHRS and CDR2 YFSETQ. After removal of 3 bases from V and 5 bases from J, the junction retains 5 bases not matched to a gene.